Listed below are T cell receptor beta chains from one sample, sequenced in a study of T cells in Graves' hyperthyroidism and ophthalmopathy. TCRdb fed the multiplex PCR reads into MiXCR, producing one record per CDR3 protein. This repertoire shows about 640,000 distinct CDR3 sequences, roughly 46% found once; its top ten account for about 7.2%. Sequenced input: peripheral blood or thyroid tissue (not recorded which). The receptors derive from an adult man with Graves' disease, either hyperthyroidism or ophthalmopathy (not recorded which). Both conserved end residues are part of each CDR3. Fields, in order: D gene, J gene, clone size, V gene, CDR3 protein, CDR3 DNA. The D gene is left open where the match is weak. Expanded clones are given a class, and other clones once, few, many or no size at all.

TRBD2,TRBJ2-7,few,TRBV20-1,CSARGTSASYEQYF,TGCAGTGCTAGAGGGACTAGCGCATCCTACGAGCAGTACTTC
.,TRBJ2-7,.,TRBV10-3,CAISEAETAHYEQYF,TGTGCCATCAGTGAAGCCGAGACAGCTCACTACGAGCAGTACTTC
TRBD2,TRBJ2-5,.,TRBV7-4,CASSLVGLAGGTQYF,TGTGCCAGCAGCTTAGTGGGACTAGCGGGAGGGACCCAGTACTTC
TRBD2,TRBJ2-7,.,TRBV20-1,CSAHREAYEQYF,TGCAGTGCTCACCGGGAGGCCTACGAGCAGTACTTC
.,TRBJ2-7,.,TRBV13,CASSLGAGVTSYEQYF,TGTGCCAGCAGCTTAGGGGCGGGCGTGACCTCCTACGAGCAGTACTTC
TRBD1,TRBJ1-5,.,TRBV24-1,CATSQAGQGYQPQHF,TGTGCCACCAGTCAGGCTGGACAGGGCTATCAGCCCCAGCACTTT
.,TRBJ2-5,.,TRBV20-1,CSARDWSLEVLQQETQYF,TGCAGTGCTAGAGATTGGTCTCTGGAGGTTCTCCAACAAGAGACCCAGTACTTC
.,TRBJ2-6,.,TRBV24-1,CATSSIGQLSGANVLTF,TGTGCCACCAGTAGTATAGGGCAGCTCTCTGGGGCCAACGTCCTGACTTTC
TRBD1,TRBJ1-5,.,TRBV12-3/TRBV12-4,CASERGQGARQPQHF,TGTGCCAGCGAGAGAGGACAGGGGGCGCGTCAGCCCCAGCATTTT
TRBD1,TRBJ1-5,.,TRBV12-3/TRBV12-4,CASSTRQGAWQPQHF,TGTGCCAGCAGTACCCGACAGGGGGCATGGCAGCCCCAGCATTTT
TRBD1,TRBJ2-7,many,TRBV2,CASSGDRVYEQYF,TGTGCCAGCAGTGGGGACAGGGTCTACGAGCAGTACTTC
.,TRBJ2-7,many,TRBV20-1,CSARGGGSSYEQYF,TGCAGTGCTAGAGGTGGGGGTAGCTCCTACGAGCAGTACTTC
.,TRBJ1-2,.,TRBV29-1,CSGTVYGYTF,TGCAGCGGGACAGTCTATGGCTACACCTTC
.,TRBJ1-1,many,TRBV29-1,CSGMRLGNTEAFF,TGCAGCGGCATGCGACTAGGGAACACTGAAGCTTTCTTT
TRBD1,TRBJ1-4,many,TRBV12-3/TRBV12-4,CASATGQEEKLFF,TGTGCCAGCGCGACAGGGCAGGAGGAAAAACTGTTTTTT
.,TRBJ1-1,few,TRBV7-9,CASPSGAYGEAFF,TGTGCCAGTCCCTCAGGGGCGTATGGGGAAGCTTTCTTT
.,TRBJ2-7,.,TRBV19,CASSLVPTLDGGSLDYEQYF,TGTGCCAGCAGCTTAGTTCCCACCTTAGACGGAGGATCTCTAGATTACGAGCAGTACTTC
.,TRBJ1-5,.,TRBV7-2,CASSPAYEGSNQPQHF,TGTGCCAGCAGCCCGGCGTATGAGGGGAGCAATCAGCCCCAGCATTTT
.,TRBJ1-1,few,TRBV12-3/TRBV12-4,CASSFRQTAFF,TGTGCCAGCAGTTTTAGGCAAACGGCTTTCTTT
.,TRBJ1-3,few,TRBV14,CASSGGRLYSGNTIYF,TGTGCCAGCAGCGGGGGGAGACTCTACTCTGGAAACACCATATATTTT
.,TRBJ1-4,many,TRBV19,CASSNQGIKEKLFF,TGTGCCAGTAGTAATCAGGGGATCAAGGAAAAACTGTTTTTT
.,TRBJ1-2,many,TRBV10-3,CASTAATNYGYTF,TGTGCCTCAACCGCGGCAACTAACTATGGCTACACCTTC
.,TRBJ1-6,many,TRBV7-2,CASRSGAQIGAPLHF,TGTGCCAGCAGGTCCGGGGCGCAAATAGGAGCACCCCTCCACTTT
.,TRBJ2-2,many,TRBV9,CASSVQGHGELFF,TGTGCCAGCAGCGTACAGGGGCACGGGGAGCTGTTTTTT
TRBD1,TRBJ1-4,.,TRBV9,CASSGRQGLNEKLFF,TGTGCCAGCAGCGGCCGACAGGGACTCAATGAAAAACTGTTTTTT
.,TRBJ1-5,few,TRBV2,CASSEARWEYSNQPQHF,TGTGCCAGCAGTGAAGCGCGGTGGGAATATAGCAATCAGCCCCAACATTTT
.,TRBJ2-2,.,TRBV7-6,CASSSGKGGLAGELFF,TGTGCCAGCAGCTCGGGTAAGGGGGGGCTGGCCGGGGAGCTGTTTTTT
TRBD1,TRBJ2-5,.,TRBV2,CASRGTGISEETQYF,TGTGCCAGCAGGGGGACAGGGATTTCTGAAGAGACCCAGTACTTC
.,TRBJ2-5,.,TRBV12-3/TRBV12-4,CAWSVRIQETQYF,TGTGCCTGGAGTGTACGCATCCAAGAGACCCAGTACTTC